These T cell receptor beta chains were read from a single sample in a study of blood T cell repertoires in COVID-19. The table came from immunoSEQ multiplex PCR; TCRdb's copy has only in-frame clones and leaves some out. The data show approximately 170,000 clones, 85% to 90% seen once. Material for sequencing was peripheral blood. These receptors originate from an older woman with COVID-19, enrolled during active disease. CDR3s include the opening cysteine and the closing phenylalanine or tryptophan. The D gene is left open where the match is weak. Expanded clones are given a class, and other clones once, few, many or no size at all.

J gene | clone size | V gene | D gene | CDR3 DNA | CDR3 protein
TRBJ1-2 | once | TRBV24-1 | TRBD1 | TGTGCCACCACCCCGGGGACAGGCTTCGTTGGTACGGGTGGCTACACCTTC | CATTPGTGFVGTGGYTF
TRBJ1-6 | - | TRBV30 | TRBD1 | TGTGCCTGGGGGGGACAGAGTAATTCACCCCTCCACTTT | CAWGGQSNSPLHF
TRBJ1-4 | - | TRBV6-2/TRBV6-3 | TRBD1 | TGTGCCAGCAGTTCCCCGGGACAGCATAATGAAAAACTGTTTTTT | CASSSPGQHNEKLFF
TRBJ2-3 | - | TRBV10-2 | - | TGCGCCAGCAGCTGGACTGAGGGTTACACAGATACGCAGTATTTT | CASSWTEGYTDTQYF
TRBJ1-2 | - | TRBV2 | - | TGTGCCAGCAGTTTTGACAGGCTTGCTAACTATGGCTACACCTTC | CASSFDRLANYGYTF
TRBJ1-1 | few | TRBV7-3 | - | TGTGCCAGCAGCTTAAACAGGGACACTGAAGCTTTCTTT | CASSLNRDTEAFF
TRBJ2-5 | - | TRBV6-4 | TRBD1 | TGTGCCAGAAACAGGGGCTCGGTTAAGCACCAAGAGACCCAGTACTTC | CARNRGSVKHQETQYF
TRBJ2-7 | - | TRBV19 | TRBD2 | TGTGCCAGTAGTTCGACTAGCGGATCATACTACGAGCAGTACTTC | CASSSTSGSYYEQYF
TRBJ1-3 | - | TRBV7-9 | - | TGTGCCAGCAGCTTAATCGGGGACACCATATATTTT | CASSLIGDTIYF
TRBJ2-5 | - | TRBV11-3 | TRBD2 | TGTGCCAGCAGCTTAGATCTGGCGGGAGGAGAGACCCAGTACTTC | CASSLDLAGGETQYF